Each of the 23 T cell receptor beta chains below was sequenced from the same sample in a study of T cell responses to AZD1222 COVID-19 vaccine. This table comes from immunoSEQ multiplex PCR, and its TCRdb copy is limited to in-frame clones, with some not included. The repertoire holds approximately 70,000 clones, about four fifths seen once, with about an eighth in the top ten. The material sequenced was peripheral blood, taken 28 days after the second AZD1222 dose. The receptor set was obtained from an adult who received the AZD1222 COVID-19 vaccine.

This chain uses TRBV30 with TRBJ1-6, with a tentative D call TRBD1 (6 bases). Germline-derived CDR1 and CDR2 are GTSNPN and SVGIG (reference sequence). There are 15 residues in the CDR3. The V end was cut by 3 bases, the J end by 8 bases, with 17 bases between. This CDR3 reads CAWSAGSGQYSPLHF. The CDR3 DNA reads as TGTGCCTGGAGCGCAGGGTCGGGACAATATTCACCCCTCCACTTT. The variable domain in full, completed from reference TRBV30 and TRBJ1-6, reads SQTIHQWPATLVQPVGSPLSLECTVEGTSNPNLYWYRQAAGRGLQLLFYSVGIGQISSEVPQNLSASRPQDRQFILSSKKLLLSDSGFYLCAWSAGSGQYSPLHFGNGTRLTVT.

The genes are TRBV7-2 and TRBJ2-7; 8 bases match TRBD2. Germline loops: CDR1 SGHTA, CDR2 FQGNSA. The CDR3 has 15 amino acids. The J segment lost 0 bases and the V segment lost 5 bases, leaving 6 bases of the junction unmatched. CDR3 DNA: TGTGCCAGCAGCCCGGGGGGGGCCAGCTCCTACGAGCAGTACTTC. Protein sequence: CASSPGGASSYEQYF.

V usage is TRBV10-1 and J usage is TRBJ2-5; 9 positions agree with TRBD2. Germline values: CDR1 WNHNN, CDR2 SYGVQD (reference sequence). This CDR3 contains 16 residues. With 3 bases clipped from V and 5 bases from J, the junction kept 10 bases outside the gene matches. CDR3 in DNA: TGCGCCAGCAGTGAAGGAGCGGGGGGTTACGATGAGACCCAGTACTTC. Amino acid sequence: CASSEGAGGYDETQYF.

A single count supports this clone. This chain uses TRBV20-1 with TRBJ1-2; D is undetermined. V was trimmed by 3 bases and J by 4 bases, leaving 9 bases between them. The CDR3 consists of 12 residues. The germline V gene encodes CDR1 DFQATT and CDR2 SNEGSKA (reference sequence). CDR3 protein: CSASRQIYGYTF. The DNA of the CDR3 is TGCAGTGCTAGTAGGCAGATCTATGGCTACACCTTC.

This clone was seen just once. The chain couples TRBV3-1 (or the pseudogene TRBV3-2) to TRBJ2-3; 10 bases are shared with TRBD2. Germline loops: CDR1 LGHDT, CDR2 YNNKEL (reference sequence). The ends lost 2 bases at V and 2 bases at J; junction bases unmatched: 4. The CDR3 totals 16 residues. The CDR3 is CASSQLAGGITDTQYF. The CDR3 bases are TGTGCCAGCAGCCAATTAGCGGGGGGAATCACAGATACGCAGTATTTT.

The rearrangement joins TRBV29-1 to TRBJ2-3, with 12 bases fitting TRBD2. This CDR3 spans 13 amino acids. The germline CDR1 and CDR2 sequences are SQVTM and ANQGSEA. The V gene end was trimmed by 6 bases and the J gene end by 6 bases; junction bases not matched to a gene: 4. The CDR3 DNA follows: TGCAGCGTGCGACTAGCGGGGGCTGATACGCAGTATTTT. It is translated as CSVRLAGADTQYF.

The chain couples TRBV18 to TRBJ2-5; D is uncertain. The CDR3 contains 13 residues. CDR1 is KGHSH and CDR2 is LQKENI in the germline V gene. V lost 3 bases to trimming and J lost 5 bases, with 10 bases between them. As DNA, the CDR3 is TGTGCCAGCTCACCCGGAATGCGGGAGACCCAGTACTTC. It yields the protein CASSPGMRETQYF. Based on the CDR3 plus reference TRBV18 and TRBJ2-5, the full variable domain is NAGVMQNPRHLVRRRGQEARLRCSPMKGHSHVYWYRQLPEEGLKFMVYLQKENIIDESGMPKERFSAEFPKEGPSILRIQQVVRGDSAAYFCASSPGMRETQYFGPGTRLLVL.

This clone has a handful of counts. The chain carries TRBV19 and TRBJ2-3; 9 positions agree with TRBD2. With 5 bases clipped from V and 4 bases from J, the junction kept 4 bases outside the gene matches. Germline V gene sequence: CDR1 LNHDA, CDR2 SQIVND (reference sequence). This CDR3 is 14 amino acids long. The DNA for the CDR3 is TGTGCCAGTAGTGTGGGACTAGCCCCAGATACGCAGTATTTT. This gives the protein CASSVGLAPDTQYF.

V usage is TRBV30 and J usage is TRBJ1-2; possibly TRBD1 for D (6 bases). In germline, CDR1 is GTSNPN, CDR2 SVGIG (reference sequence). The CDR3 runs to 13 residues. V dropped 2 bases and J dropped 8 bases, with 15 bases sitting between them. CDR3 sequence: CAWSRDRPAGYTF. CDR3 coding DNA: TGTGCCTGGAGTCGTGACAGGCCAGCGGGCTACACCTTC. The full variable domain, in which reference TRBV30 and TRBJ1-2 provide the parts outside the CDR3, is SQTIHQWPATLVQPVGSPLSLECTVEGTSNPNLYWYRQAAGRGLQLLFYSVGIGQISSEVPQNLSASRPQDRQFILSSKKLLLSDSGFYLCAWSRDRPAGYTFGSGTRLTVV.

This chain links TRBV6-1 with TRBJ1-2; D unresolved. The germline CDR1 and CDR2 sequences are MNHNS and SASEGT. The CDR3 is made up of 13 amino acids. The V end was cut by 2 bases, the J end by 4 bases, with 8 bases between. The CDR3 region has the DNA TGTGCCAGCAGTGAATCGGGTGGCTATGGCTACACCTTC. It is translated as CASSESGGYGYTF.

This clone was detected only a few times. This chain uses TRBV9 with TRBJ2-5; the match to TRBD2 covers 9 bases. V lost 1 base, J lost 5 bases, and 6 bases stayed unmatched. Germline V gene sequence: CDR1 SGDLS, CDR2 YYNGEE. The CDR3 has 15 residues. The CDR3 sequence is CASSVSGGLRETQYF. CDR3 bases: TGTGCCAGCAGCGTAAGCGGGGGGTTAAGGGAGACCCAGTACTTC.

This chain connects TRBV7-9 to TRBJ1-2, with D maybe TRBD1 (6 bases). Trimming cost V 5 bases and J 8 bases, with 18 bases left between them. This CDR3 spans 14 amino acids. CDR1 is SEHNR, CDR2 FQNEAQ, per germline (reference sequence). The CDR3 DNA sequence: TGTGCCAGCAGCCAAACCTACAGGGAAGGGGGCTACACCTTC. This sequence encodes CASSQTYREGGYTF.

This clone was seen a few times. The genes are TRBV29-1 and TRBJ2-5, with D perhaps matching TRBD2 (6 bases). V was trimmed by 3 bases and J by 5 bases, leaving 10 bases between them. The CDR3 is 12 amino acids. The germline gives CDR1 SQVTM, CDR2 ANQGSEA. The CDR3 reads CSVDAGQETQYF. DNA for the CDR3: TGCAGCGTTGACGCGGGGCAGGAGACCCAGTACTTC. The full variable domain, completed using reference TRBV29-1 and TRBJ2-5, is SAVISQKPSRDICQRGTSLTIQCQVDSQVTMMFWYRQQPGQSLTLIATANQGSEATYESGFVIDKFPISRPNLTFSTLTVSNMSPEDSSIYLCSVDAGQETQYFGPGTRLLVL.

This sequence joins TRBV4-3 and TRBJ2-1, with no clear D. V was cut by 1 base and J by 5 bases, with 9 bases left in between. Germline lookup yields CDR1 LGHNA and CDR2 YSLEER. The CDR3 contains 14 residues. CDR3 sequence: CASSQARANNEQFF. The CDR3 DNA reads TGCGCCAGCAGCCAAGCCCGTGCCAACAATGAGCAGTTCTTC.

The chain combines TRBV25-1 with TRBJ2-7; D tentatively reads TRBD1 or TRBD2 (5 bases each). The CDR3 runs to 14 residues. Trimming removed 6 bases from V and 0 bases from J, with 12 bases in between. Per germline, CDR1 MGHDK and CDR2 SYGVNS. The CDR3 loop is CASRKAGSSYEQYF. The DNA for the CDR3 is TGTGCCAGCAGGAAGGCAGGGAGCTCCTACGAGCAGTACTTC.

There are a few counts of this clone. The CDR3 reads CASNGERTAYEQYF. Here the CDR3 DNA reads TGTGCCAGCAACGGAGAACGGACAGCCTACGAGCAGTACTTC. This chain joins TRBV5-6 and TRBJ2-7; D might be TRBD1 (6 bases). The CDR3 has 14 amino acids. V lost 6 bases, J lost 2 bases, and 15 bases lay in between. Germline V gene data show CDR1 as SGHDT and CDR2 as YYEEEE.

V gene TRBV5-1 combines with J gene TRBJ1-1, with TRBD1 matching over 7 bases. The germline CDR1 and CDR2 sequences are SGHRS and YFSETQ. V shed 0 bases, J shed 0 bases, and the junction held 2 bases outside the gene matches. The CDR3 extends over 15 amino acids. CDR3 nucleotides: TGCGCCAGCAGCTTGGGGACAGGATTGAACACTGAAGCTTTCTTT. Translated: CASSLGTGLNTEAFF.

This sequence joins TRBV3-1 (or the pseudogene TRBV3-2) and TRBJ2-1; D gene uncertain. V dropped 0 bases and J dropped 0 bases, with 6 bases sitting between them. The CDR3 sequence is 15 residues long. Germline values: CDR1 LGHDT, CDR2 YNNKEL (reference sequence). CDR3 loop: CASSQESSSYNEQFF. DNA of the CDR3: TGTGCCAGCAGCCAAGAGTCTAGCTCCTACAATGAGCAGTTCTTC.

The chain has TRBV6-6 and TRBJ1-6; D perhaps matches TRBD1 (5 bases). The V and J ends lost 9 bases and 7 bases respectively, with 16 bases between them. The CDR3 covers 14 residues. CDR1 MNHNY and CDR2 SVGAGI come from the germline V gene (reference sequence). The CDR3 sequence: CASQTDSQNSPLHF. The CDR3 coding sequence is TGTGCCAGTCAAACCGACAGTCAAAATTCACCCCTCCACTTT.

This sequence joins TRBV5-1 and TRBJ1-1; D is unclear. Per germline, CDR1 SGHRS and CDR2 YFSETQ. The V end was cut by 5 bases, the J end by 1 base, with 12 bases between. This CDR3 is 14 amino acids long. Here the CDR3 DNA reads TGCGCCAGCAGTGGTCGGGGAGGGAACACTGAAGCTTTCTTT. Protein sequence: CASSGRGGNTEAFF.

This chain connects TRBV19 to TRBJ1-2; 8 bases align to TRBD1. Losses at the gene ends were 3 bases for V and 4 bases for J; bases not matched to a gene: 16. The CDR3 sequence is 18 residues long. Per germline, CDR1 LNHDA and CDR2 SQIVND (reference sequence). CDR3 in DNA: TGTGCCAGTAGTATCTCAAATTTCGGACAGGGAGTGAGCTATGGCTACACCTTC. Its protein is CASSISNFGQGVSYGYTF.

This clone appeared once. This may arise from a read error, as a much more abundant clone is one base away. The CDR3 region is CASSTGATEAFF. DNA of the CDR3: TGTGCCAGCAGTACAGGGGCCACTGAAGCTTTCTTT. This chain joins TRBV2 and TRBJ1-1; 7 nucleotides align to TRBD1. V lost 5 bases, J lost 4 bases, and 1 base stayed unmatched. The length of the CDR3 is 12 residues. CDR1 and CDR2 (germline): SNHLY, FYNNEI.

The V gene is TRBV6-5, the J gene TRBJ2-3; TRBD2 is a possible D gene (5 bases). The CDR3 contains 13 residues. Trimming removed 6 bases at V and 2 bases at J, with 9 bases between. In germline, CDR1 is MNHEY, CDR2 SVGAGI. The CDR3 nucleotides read TGTGCCAGCAGCCGCGACTACACAGATACGCAGTATTTT. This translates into CASSRDYTDTQYF.